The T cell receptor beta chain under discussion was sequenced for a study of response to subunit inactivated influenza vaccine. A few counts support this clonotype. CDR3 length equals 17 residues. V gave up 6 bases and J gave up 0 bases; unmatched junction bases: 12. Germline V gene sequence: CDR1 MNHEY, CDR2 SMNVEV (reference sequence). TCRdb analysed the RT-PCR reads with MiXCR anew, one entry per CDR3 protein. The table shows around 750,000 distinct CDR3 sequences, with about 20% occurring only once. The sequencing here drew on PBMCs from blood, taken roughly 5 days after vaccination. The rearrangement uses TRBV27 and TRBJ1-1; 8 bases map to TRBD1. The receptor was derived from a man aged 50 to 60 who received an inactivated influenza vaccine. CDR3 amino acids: CASRKVWTGRVNTEAFF. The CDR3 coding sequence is TGTGCCAGCAGAAAAGTGTGGACAGGGCGGGTGAACACTGAAGCTTTCTTT.